This is a list of T cell receptor beta chains from one sample in a study of human T cells and chemical hapten exposure. MiXCR was run by TCRdb on the RACE reads, yielding one entry per CDR3 protein. The sample has over 100,000 distinct CDR3 sequences; approximately 10% are singletons. The source material was whole blood, sampled in connection with sensitization to the hapten diphenylcyclopropenone (DPC). The receptors originated from a woman in her forties or fifties with alopecia areata. Some clones in this sample may be carry-over from other donors' samples. The CDR3 runs from the conserved cysteine through the conserved F or W. D genes are given only for firm matches. Only part of the rows carry a size: once, few, many, or a class if the clone is expanded.

J gene	clone size	V gene	D gene	CDR3 protein	CDR3 DNA
TRBJ2-7	few	TRBV28	TRBD1	CASSEIRDSKAYEQYF	TGTGCCAGCAGTGAGATCCGGGACAGCAAAGCCTACGAGCAGTACTTC
TRBJ2-3	.	TRBV6-6	TRBD1	CASSGQGGTDTQYF	TGTGCCAGCTCCGGACAGGGGGGGACAGATACGCAGTATTTT
TRBJ1-1	few	TRBV30	.	CAWSPRAGGNTEAFF	TGTGCCTGGAGCCCGAGAGCGGGGGGGAACACTGAAGCTTTCTTT
TRBJ2-7	few	TRBV27	TRBD1	CASSLTSGTASSYEQYF	TGTGCCAGCAGTTTAACCTCCGGGACAGCTTCCTCCTACGAGCAGTACTTC
TRBJ2-7	.	TRBV7-9	.	CASSSRTALEQYF	TGTGCCAGCAGCTCTCGGACTGCCCTCGAGCAGTACTTC
TRBJ2-6	few	TRBV20-1	.	CSAPNPPGANVLTF	TGCAGTGCGCCGAACCCTCCTGGGGCCAACGTCCTGACTTTC
TRBJ2-3	.	TRBV6-2/TRBV6-3	.	CASSSGTSLSTDTQYF	TGTGCCAGCAGCTCCGGGACCTCGTTAAGCACAGATACGCAGTATTTT
TRBJ2-3	many	TRBV6-1	.	CASSGGPTQYF	TGTGCCAGCAGTGGAGGGCCTACGCAGTATTTT
TRBJ1-5	few	TRBV29-1	.	CSVGDADRAQHF	TGCAGCGTTGGGGACGCGGATCGAGCCCAGCATTTT
TRBJ2-1	many	TRBV6-2/TRBV6-3	.	CASRKGEGSYNEQFF	TGTGCCAGCAGGAAGGGCGAGGGGTCCTACAATGAGCAGTTCTTC
TRBJ2-7	few	TRBV11-2	TRBD1	CASSPTAPGQRTEQYF	TGTGCCAGCAGCCCAACAGCACCGGGACAGAGGACGGAGCAGTACTTC
TRBJ2-7	many	TRBV20-1	.	CSARSGTYEQYF	TGCAGTGCTAGATCGGGTACCTACGAGCAGTACTTC
TRBJ2-7	many	TRBV28	TRBD1	CASSLYRGAGEQYF	TGTGCCAGCAGTTTATACAGGGGGGCGGGCGAGCAGTACTTC
TRBJ2-3	.	TRBV11-3	.	CASSSGGGSTDTQYF	TGTGCCAGCAGCTCCGGAGGCGGGAGCACAGATACGCAGTATTTT
TRBJ2-5	.	TRBV27	.	CASSKYQETQYF	TGTGCCAGCAGCAAGTACCAAGAGACCCAGTACTTC
TRBJ1-3	few	TRBV9	TRBD1	CASSSRTGEVSGNTIYF	TGTGCCAGCAGCTCTCGGACAGGTGAAGTGTCTGGAAACACCATATATTTT
TRBJ2-3	few	TRBV20-1	TRBD2	CSATRLAGDTQYF	TGCAGTGCTACTAGACTAGCAGGGGATACGCAGTATTTT
TRBJ2-2	.	TRBV5-1	TRBD2	CASSPALAGEITGELFF	TGCGCCAGCAGCCCGGCCCTAGCGGGAGAGATCACCGGGGAGCTGTTTTTT
TRBJ2-3	.	TRBV5-1	.	CASSLGLSTDTQYF	TGCGCCAGCAGCTTGGGACTCAGCACAGATACGCAGTATTTT
TRBJ2-2	few	TRBV29-1	TRBD2	CSVSRTSNTGELFF	TGCAGCGTCTCCCGGACTAGCAACACCGGGGAGCTGTTTTTT
TRBJ1-5	.	TRBV28	.	CASSPGRTGSNQPQHF	TGTGCCAGCAGTCCGGGCCGGACCGGCAGCAATCAGCCCCAGCATTTT
TRBJ2-3	.	TRBV12-3/TRBV12-4	TRBD1	CASSVDRGGTDTQYF	TGTGCCAGCAGTGTCGACAGGGGAGGCACAGATACGCAGTATTTT